This T cell receptor (beta chain) was captured in a study of early T cells in non-severe SARS-CoV-2 infection (dated by TCRdb to the early 2020s). At the level of the whole study: Because TCR sequencing was done on bulk RNA from unsorted whole blood, the alpha and beta chains could not be paired. Study-level results and caveats: VDJdb matching was skewed toward anti-spike CD8 responses and likely underestimated virus-specific expansions, missing private and CD4 specificities.

The library was built by means of 5' RACE. The reads were generated on a NextSeq 500. To correct for sequencing error and PCR bias, the TCR library protocol tagged individual cDNA molecules with unique molecular identifiers. Both TCR alpha and beta chains were sequenced, and tight co-correlation was observed between alpha and beta sequence abundances in each sample. As for the original processing: Decombinator V4 was used to annotate TCR sequences for V gene, J gene and CDR3. TCRs were defined as expanded if a significant change between any two time points was detected under a Poisson model with p below 0.0001. TCR abundances were normalised to the total number of TCRs sequenced in each sample and reported as counts per million. TRAV1-2 paired with TRAJ12, TRAJ20 or TRAJ33 defined MAIT TCRs, while TRAV10 paired with TRAJ18 defined iNKT TCRs. VDJdb, accessed 1 November 2021, was searched for CMV, EBV and SARS-CoV-2 annotated TCRs, excluding TCRs annotated for multiple antigens. TCRdb cleaned the public reads at Q25 with fastp, built clones with MiXCR and kept in-frame beta chains. Each CDR3 protein gets just one entry, which takes the most common genes and DNA from the rows behind it. The authors' filters were not applied to this entry. Here the sample has 70,000 to 95,000 distinct CDR3 sequences; over 9% occur a single time. About 4.8% of the sample is in the top ten clones.

The study was a case-control design nested within a healthcare worker cohort in London, UK, with weekly nasopharyngeal swab PCR tests and blood sampling. Healthcare workers were recruited during the week of the UK lockdown, between 23 and 31 March 2020, and followed weekly for up to roughly 15 weeks. Including the terminal cysteine and phenylalanine, the CDR3 comprises 16 residues. Solely the CDR3 DNA is kept, with 48 bases framed from the first base. Unmatched junction bases come to 7, with V trimmed by 1 base and J by 6 bases. Reading the germline V gene gives CDR1 MGHRA and CDR2 YSYEKL. This clonotype came up many times. What this receptor recognizes is not known. The sample holds no much larger clone one base away, and base qualities are not on file.

This chain joins TRBV4-1 to TRBJ2-3; a stretch of 10 junction bases matches TRBD2. The sequence came from an adult who was a healthcare worker with PCR-confirmed SARS-CoV-2 infection or an uninfected control (not recorded which). Sequencing was performed on whole blood. The CDR3: CASSQARLAGADTQYF. The nucleotides read TGCGCCAGCAGCCAAGCTAGGCTAGCGGGAGCGGATACGCAGTATTTT.